This T cell receptor beta chain was sequenced during a study of cytomegalovirus exposure and HLA in healthy donors. Repertoires were generated with immunoSEQ multiplex PCR, while TCRdb's copy carries only in-frame clones and drops some. The table lists around 100,000 clones, 85% of them singletons. This clone was observed once. The V gene's germline CDR1 is SGHAT and CDR2 FQNNGV. The CDR3 consists of 13 residues. V lost 0 bases and J 2 bases, leaving 2 bases between the germline ends. Material: PBMCs. The TCR sequence derives from a man aged 18 to 30 in good health and CMV-seropositive. The V and J genes are TRBV11-2 and TRBJ2-1; no clear D. The CDR3 region is CASSLDAYNEQFF. CDR3 in DNA: TGTGCCAGCAGCTTAGACGCCTACAATGAGCAGTTCTTC.